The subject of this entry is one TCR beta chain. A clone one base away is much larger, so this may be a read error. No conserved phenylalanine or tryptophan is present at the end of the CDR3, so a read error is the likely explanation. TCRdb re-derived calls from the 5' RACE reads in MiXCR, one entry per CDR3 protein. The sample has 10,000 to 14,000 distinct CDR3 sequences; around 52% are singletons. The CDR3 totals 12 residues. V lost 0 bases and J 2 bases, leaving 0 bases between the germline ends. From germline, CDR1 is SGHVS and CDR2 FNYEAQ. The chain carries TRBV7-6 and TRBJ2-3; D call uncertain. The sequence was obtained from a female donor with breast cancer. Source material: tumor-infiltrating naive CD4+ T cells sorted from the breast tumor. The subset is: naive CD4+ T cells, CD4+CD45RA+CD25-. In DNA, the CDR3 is TGTGCCAGCAGCTTAGCCACAGATACGCAGTATCTT. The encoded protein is CASSLATDTQYL.